Listed below are T cell receptor beta chains from one sample, sequenced in a study of cytomegalovirus exposure and HLA in healthy donors. Libraries were prepared by immunoSEQ multiplex PCR; TCRdb keeps only in-frame clonotypes and omits some of them. Of around 170,000 clones in the sample, about 81% are singletons; the top ten hold about 1.5%. The material sequenced was PBMCs. All receptors come from a man between 40 and 49 years old in good health and CMV-seronegative. CDR3s include the opening cysteine and the closing phenylalanine or tryptophan. A D gene is named only where the DNA matches it firmly. Clone sizes are given selectively: once, few, many, or a class where the clone is expanded.

j_gene,abundance,d_gene,v_gene,CDR3aa,CDR3nt
TRBJ2-2,-,TRBD2,TRBV7-3,CASSNRALAGYTGELFF,TGTGCCAGCAGCAATAGGGCTCTAGCGGGTTACACCGGGGAGCTGTTTTTT
TRBJ2-2,-,-,TRBV29-1,CSVDMGRGDTGELFF,TGCAGCGTTGACATGGGGCGAGGCGACACCGGGGAGCTGTTTTTT
TRBJ1-1,-,-,TRBV9,CASSPQTGMNTEAFF,TGTGCCAGCAGCCCTCAAACAGGAATGAACACTGAAGCTTTCTTT
TRBJ2-5,-,TRBD1,TRBV27,CASSSYRGAEETQYF,TGTGCCAGCAGTTCCTACAGGGGGGCTGAAGAGACCCAGTACTTC
TRBJ2-3,-,-,TRBV5-1,CASSLSTDTQYF,TGCGCCAGCAGCCTAAGCACAGATACGCAGTATTTT
TRBJ1-5,-,TRBD1,TRBV29-1,CSVGTGVGQPQHF,TGCAGCGTCGGTACAGGGGTAGGACAGCCCCAGCATTTT
TRBJ2-2,-,-,TRBV7-2,CASSLFRNTGELFF,TGTGCCAGCAGCTTATTCAGGAACACCGGGGAGCTGTTTTTT
TRBJ2-1,-,-,TRBV5-1,CASSLTIGVQFF,TGCGCCAGCAGCTTGACCATCGGGGTCCAGTTCTTC
TRBJ2-7,-,-,TRBV23-1,CASEPRGGERCYEQYF,TGCGCCAGCGAACCAAGGGGCGGTGAGCGTTGCTACGAGCAGTACTTC
TRBJ2-2,-,-,TRBV15,CATSRVSGGELFF,TGTGCCACCAGCAGAGTATCAGGAGGGGAGCTGTTTTTT
TRBJ1-1,few,-,TRBV7-9,CASSPGAGLGEAFF,TGTGCCAGCAGCCCAGGGGCGGGACTAGGTGAAGCTTTCTTT
TRBJ1-1,-,-,TRBV4-3,CASSQDAVGLRLLNTEAFF,TGCGCCAGCAGCCAAGATGCTGTGGGTCTGAGGCTATTGAACACTGAAGCTTTCTTT
TRBJ1-5,few,-,TRBV28,CASSPGQYNQPQHF,TGTGCCAGCAGCCCCGGACAGTATAATCAGCCCCAGCATTTT
TRBJ2-7,once,-,TRBV30,CAWSVLGVEQYF,TGTGCCTGGAGTGTATTAGGGGTCGAGCAGTACTTC
TRBJ1-2,-,TRBD1,TRBV6-1,CASSEHRDRGSNGYTF,TGTGCCAGCAGTGAGCACCGGGACAGGGGGTCTAATGGCTACACCTTC
TRBJ2-3,-,TRBD1,TRBV28,CASSTGTVTTDTQYF,TGTGCCAGCAGTACAGGGACAGTAACCACAGATACGCAGTATTTT
TRBJ1-2,once,TRBD1,TRBV5-4,CASSTDRGLGGYTF,TGTGCCAGCAGCACGGACAGGGGGTTAGGTGGCTACACCTTC
TRBJ2-6,-,TRBD1,TRBV28,CASREQGNAGANVLTF,TGTGCCAGCAGAGAACAGGGGAACGCTGGGGCCAACGTCCTGACTTTC
TRBJ2-3,-,TRBD2,TRBV2,CASAGGPGDTQYF,TGTGCCAGCGCGGGGGGGCCGGGAGATACGCAGTATTTT
TRBJ1-6,once,TRBD1,TRBV7-2,CASSIRDRDNSPLHF,TGTGCCAGCTCGATCCGCGACAGGGACAATTCACCCCTCCACTTT
TRBJ1-1,-,TRBD1,TRBV18,CASSKDRESEAFF,TGTGCCAGCTCCAAAGACAGGGAGAGTGAAGCTTTCTTT
TRBJ1-2,-,TRBD1,TRBV7-2,CASRDRGLANYGYTF,TGTGCCAGCCGGGACAGGGGGCTGGCTAACTATGGCTACACCTTC
TRBJ1-1,-,TRBD1,TRBV2,CASSGQGNTEAFF,TGTGCCAGCAGTGGACAGGGGAACACTGAAGCTTTCTTT
TRBJ2-1,-,TRBD2,TRBV19,CASRGGTSGTPRNEQFF,TGTGCCAGTAGGGGCGGGACTAGCGGGACCCCGCGCAATGAGCAGTTCTTC
TRBJ2-7,-,-,TRBV5-1,CASSQGGKTSYEQYF,TGCGCCAGCAGCCAGGGTGGGAAGACTTCCTACGAGCAGTACTTC
TRBJ1-2,few,TRBD1,TRBV30,CAWSFQGTERLYGYTF,TGTGCCTGGAGTTTCCAAGGGACAGAGAGACTCTATGGCTACACCTTC
TRBJ1-5,-,TRBD1,TRBV18,CASSPVSGGNQPQHF,TGTGCCAGCTCACCTGTATCAGGGGGAAATCAGCCCCAGCATTTT
TRBJ2-3,-,TRBD2,TRBV7-3,CASSLSASGGYTDTQYF,TGTGCCAGCAGCTTATCGGCTAGCGGGGGGTACACAGATACGCAGTATTTT
TRBJ1-2,-,-,TRBV19,CASSTGQYSYGYTF,TGTGCCAGTAGTACCGGACAGTATAGCTATGGCTACACCTTC
TRBJ1-5,-,-,TRBV7-6,CASSQRTGLEPQHF,TGTGCCAGCAGCCAACGCACAGGGTTGGAGCCCCAGCATTTT
TRBJ2-3,-,TRBD2,TRBV19,CASRGLAGNTDTQYF,TGTGCCAGTAGGGGACTAGCGGGGAACACAGATACGCAGTATTTT
TRBJ2-7,-,TRBD2,TRBV29-1,CSVEDPSGSTSYEQYF,TGCAGCGTTGAAGACCCTAGCGGGTCTACCTCCTACGAGCAGTACTTC
TRBJ2-7,-,TRBD1,TRBV7-9,CASSLGTGRSYEQYF,TGTGCCAGCAGCCTAGGGACAGGCCGCTCCTACGAGCAGTACTTC
TRBJ1-3,-,-,TRBV28,CASSLWTTGGNTIYF,TGTGCCAGCAGTTTATGGACGACTGGAGGAAACACCATATATTTT
TRBJ2-5,-,-,TRBV7-2,CASSLQGQWETQYF,TGTGCCAGCAGCTTACAGGGGCAGTGGGAGACCCAGTACTTC
TRBJ2-7,-,-,TRBV6-1,CASTEGGAGSYEQYF,TGTGCCAGCACCGAAGGGGGAGCTGGCTCCTACGAGCAGTACTTC
TRBJ2-2,-,-,TRBV29-1,CSGPDRNTGELFF,TGCAGCGGCCCGGACAGGAACACCGGGGAGCTGTTTTTT
TRBJ1-6,-,TRBD1,TRBV19,CASSIRTGPSPLHF,TGTGCCAGTAGTATTCGGACAGGCCCATCACCCCTCCACTTT
TRBJ1-1,-,-,TRBV6-5,CASSYAREAFF,TGTGCCAGCAGTTACGCCAGGGAAGCTTTCTTT
TRBJ2-7,-,TRBD2,TRBV19,CASSGAGLGSPASYEQYF,TGTGCCAGTAGTGGAGCGGGATTGGGCTCCCCAGCATCCTACGAGCAGTACTTC
TRBJ2-1,-,-,TRBV2,CASSEGRGAYNEQFF,TGTGCCAGCAGTGAGGGCAGGGGAGCCTACAATGAGCAGTTCTTC
TRBJ2-3,-,TRBD1,TRBV7-2,CASSLVNRGWANTDTQYF,TGTGCCAGCAGCTTAGTCAACAGGGGGTGGGCTAACACAGATACGCAGTATTTT
TRBJ1-2,-,-,TRBV28,CASSSRGVNYGYTF,TGTGCCAGCAGTTCCCGGGGAGTGAACTATGGCTACACCTTC
TRBJ2-5,-,-,TRBV7-9,CASSPFGGAQETQYF,TGTGCCAGCAGCCCCTTTGGTGGGGCTCAAGAGACCCAGTACTTC
TRBJ2-7,-,-,TRBV27,CASSSGSPSYEQYF,TGTGCCAGCAGCTCCGGTTCACCCTCCTACGAGCAGTACTTC
TRBJ2-2,-,TRBD2,TRBV4-3,CASSHPTSGSNTGELFF,TGCGCCAGCAGCCATCCGACTAGCGGGAGCAACACCGGGGAGCTGTTTTTT
TRBJ1-5,-,-,TRBV5-6,CASSLGLAGGQPQHF,TGTGCCAGCAGCTTAGGGTTGGCGGGAGGTCAGCCCCAGCATTTT
TRBJ2-1,once,-,TRBV30,CAWRQDSYNEQFF,TGTGCCTGGAGGCAGGACAGCTACAATGAGCAGTTCTTC